This T cell receptor (beta chain) comes out of a study of memory CD4+ T cells and cytomegalovirus serostatus. Findings of the study overall: Repertoires predicted CMV serostatus with median bootstrapped AUC of about 0.95.

Remarks on this clone: The target antigen is unknown.

The method was immunoSEQ multiplex PCR; TCRdb's version includes in-frame clones alone and lacks a portion of them. Of about 62,000 clones in the sample, around 76% were seen once. Trimming left V 1 base short and J 5 bases short, with 18 bases between. Germline CDR1 SGHAT, CDR2 FQNNGV. The CDR3 is 16 residues long. The sort gate was single viable CD3+CD4+CD8-CD45RO+ cells for memory CD4+ T cells. The clonotype comes from an adult in good health and CMV-seropositive. The material sequenced was memory CD4+ T cells from blood. The rearrangement links TRBV11-2 to TRBJ2-7; D might be TRBD1 (5 bases). CDR3 nucleotides: TGTGCCAGCAGCTTAGCTGGGGCAGGGATAAGCCACGAGCAGTACTTC. The encoded protein is CASSLAGAGISHEQYF.